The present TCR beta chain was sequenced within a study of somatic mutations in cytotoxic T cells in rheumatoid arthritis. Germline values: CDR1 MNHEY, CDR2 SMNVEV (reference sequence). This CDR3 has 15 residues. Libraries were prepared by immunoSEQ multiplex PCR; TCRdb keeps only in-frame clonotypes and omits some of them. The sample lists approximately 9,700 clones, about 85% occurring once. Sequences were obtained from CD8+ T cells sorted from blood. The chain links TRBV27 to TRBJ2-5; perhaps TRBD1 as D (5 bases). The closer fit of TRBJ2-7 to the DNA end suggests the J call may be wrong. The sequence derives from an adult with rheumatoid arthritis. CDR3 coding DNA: TGTGCCAGCAGACCTACATTGGGGCGACCCGGCGAGCAGTACTTC. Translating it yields CASRPTLGRPGEQYF.